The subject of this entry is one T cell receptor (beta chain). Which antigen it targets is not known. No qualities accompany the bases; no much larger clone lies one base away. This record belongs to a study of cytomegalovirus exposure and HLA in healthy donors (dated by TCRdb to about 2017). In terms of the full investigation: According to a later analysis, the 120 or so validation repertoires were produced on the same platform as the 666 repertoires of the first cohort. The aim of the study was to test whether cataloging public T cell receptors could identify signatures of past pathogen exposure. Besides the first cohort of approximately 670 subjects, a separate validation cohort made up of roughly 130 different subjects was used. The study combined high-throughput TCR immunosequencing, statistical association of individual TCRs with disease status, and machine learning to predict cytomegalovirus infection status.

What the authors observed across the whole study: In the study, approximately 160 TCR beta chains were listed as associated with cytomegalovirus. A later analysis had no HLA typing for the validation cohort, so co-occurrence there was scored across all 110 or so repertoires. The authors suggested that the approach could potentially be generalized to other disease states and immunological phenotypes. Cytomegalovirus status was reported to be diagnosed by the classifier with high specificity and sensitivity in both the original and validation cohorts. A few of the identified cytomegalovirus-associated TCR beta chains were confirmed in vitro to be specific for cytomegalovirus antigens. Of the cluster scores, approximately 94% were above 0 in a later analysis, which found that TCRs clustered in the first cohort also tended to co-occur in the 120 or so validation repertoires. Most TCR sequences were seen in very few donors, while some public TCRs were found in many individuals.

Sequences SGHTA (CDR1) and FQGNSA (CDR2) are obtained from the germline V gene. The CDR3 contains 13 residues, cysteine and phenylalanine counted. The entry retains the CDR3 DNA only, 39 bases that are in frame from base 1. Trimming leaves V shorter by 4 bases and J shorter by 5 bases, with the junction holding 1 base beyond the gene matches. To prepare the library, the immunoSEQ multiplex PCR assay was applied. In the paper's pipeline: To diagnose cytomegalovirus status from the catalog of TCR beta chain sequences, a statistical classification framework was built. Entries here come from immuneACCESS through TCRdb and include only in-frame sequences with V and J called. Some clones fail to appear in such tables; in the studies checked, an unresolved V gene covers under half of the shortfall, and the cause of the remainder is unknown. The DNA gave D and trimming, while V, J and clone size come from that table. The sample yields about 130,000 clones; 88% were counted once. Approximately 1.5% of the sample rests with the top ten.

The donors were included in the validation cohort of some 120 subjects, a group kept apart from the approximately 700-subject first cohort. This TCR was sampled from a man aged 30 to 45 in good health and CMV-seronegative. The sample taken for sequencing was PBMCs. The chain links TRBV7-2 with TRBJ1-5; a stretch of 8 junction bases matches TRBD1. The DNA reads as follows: TGTGCCAGCAGCTACAGGGGGGATCAGCCCCAGCATTTT. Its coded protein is CASSYRGDQPQHF.